Shown below are 9 T cell receptor beta chains from a single sample sequenced in a study of T cell responses to AZD1222 COVID-19 vaccine. Data came from immunoSEQ multiplex PCR; TCRdb stores just in-frame clones and leaves some out. The data show about 150,000 clones, more than 85% seen once. The sequencing used peripheral blood, collected on day 0 of AZD1222 vaccination. The receptor source for this set is an adult in good health.

This clone showed up just once. For the CDR3, the DNA is TGTGCCAGCAGTCCCCGGACTAGCGGCCGCAATGAGCAGTTCTTC. This encodes CASSPRTSGRNEQFF. This rearrangement joins TRBV6-5 to TRBJ2-1, with 10 bases that match TRBD2. With V trimmed by 5 bases and J by 6 bases, 7 bases remained unmatched. The CDR3 is 15 residues long. CDR1 is MNHEY, CDR2 SVGAGI, per germline.

The gene calls are TRBV29-1 and TRBJ1-2; D uncertain. The CDR3 contains 12 residues. V gave up 8 bases and J gave up 4 bases, with 14 bases separating them. Germline V lookup: CDR1 SQVTM, CDR2 ANQGSEA. The CDR3: CSTSADPYGYTF. The DNA of the CDR3 is TGCAGCACCTCGGCGGATCCCTATGGCTACACCTTC.

The chain carries TRBV5-1 and TRBJ2-6; D is ambiguous. CDR3 length: 16 residues. Between the trimmed V and J ends, which lost 4 bases and 0 bases, there was a span of 11 bases. The germline gives CDR1 SGHRS, CDR2 YFSETQ. The CDR3 loop reads CASSLARLSGANVLTF. DNA of the CDR3: TGCGCCAGCAGCCTGGCCCGACTCTCTGGGGCCAACGTCCTGACTTTC.

The chain joins TRBV5-1 to TRBJ2-1, with 10 bases matching TRBD2. Germline CDR1 SGHRS, CDR2 YFSETQ. The CDR3 is 16 amino acids. The trim removed 4 bases at V and 4 bases at J, leaving 8 bases unmatched. CDR3 nucleotide sequence: TGCGCCAGCAGCGCCAGAACTAGCGGGGAATACAATGAGCAGTTCTTC. As protein: CASSARTSGEYNEQFF.

V and J are TRBV4-3 and TRBJ1-2; 7 bases map to TRBD1. Germline CDR1 and CDR2: LGHNA and YSLEER. The CDR3 is 14 amino acids. Trimming removed 5 bases from V and 4 bases from J; junction bases left unmatched: 7. The CDR3 DNA is TGCGCCAGCAGCGCCCAGACAGGGTTCTATGGCTACACCTTC. It encodes CASSAQTGFYGYTF.

The chain links TRBV2 to TRBJ2-1, with D possibly being TRBD1 or TRBD2 (5 bases each). Deletions cut 8 bases from V and 6 bases from J, with 23 bases between. The CDR3 has 16 residues. The V gene's germline CDR1 is SNHLY and CDR2 FYNNEI. Written as DNA, the CDR3 is TGTGCCAGCTGTCACAGGAGGTCTGCGATGAGCAATGAGCAGTTCTTC. Its protein product is CASCHRRSAMSNEQFF.

The chain carries TRBV10-3 and TRBJ2-7; D tentatively fits TRBD1 or TRBD2 (6 bases each). The germline V and J ends were trimmed by 2 bases and 1 base, with 15 bases remaining between them. CDR3 length equals 16 residues. Germline assignment: CDR1 ENHRY and CDR2 SYGVKD. The CDR3 DNA sequence: TGTGCCATCAGTGAGAAGACGGGGGCCCTATCCTACGAGCAGTACTTC. It encodes CAISEKTGALSYEQYF.

The gene calls are TRBV4-1 and TRBJ2-5; 12 bases fit TRBD1. The CDR3 runs to 17 residues. In germline, CDR1 is MGHRA, CDR2 YSYEKL. With 0 bases clipped from V and 2 bases from J, the junction kept 4 bases outside the gene matches. This CDR3 is CASSQDGTGGSQETQYF. CDR3 DNA sequence: TGCGCCAGCAGCCAAGATGGGACAGGGGGCTCGCAAGAGACCCAGTACTTC.

The chain has TRBV4-1 and TRBJ1-1, with D possibly TRBD1 on 5 matching bases. V lost 0 bases, J lost 0 bases, and 17 bases lay in between. Germline CDR1 MGHRA, CDR2 YSYEKL. This CDR3 contains 18 residues. CDR3 sequence (DNA): TGCGCCAGCAGCCAAGAATGGGGGTCAGGGTGGATGAACACTGAAGCTTTCTTT. The encoded protein is CASSQEWGSGWMNTEAFF.